This T cell receptor (beta chain) was sequenced during a study of blood T cell repertoires in COVID-19. Repertoires were generated with immunoSEQ multiplex PCR, while TCRdb's copy carries only in-frame clones and drops some. The sample holds 150,000 to 200,000 clones, roughly 79% seen once. V lost 0 bases, J lost 1 base, and 13 bases lay in between. Germline V gene sequence: CDR1 SGHRS, CDR2 YFSETQ. The CDR3 has 16 amino acids. This clonotype was sampled from a woman aged 80 or older with COVID-19, enrolled during active disease. The J gene is TRBJ1-2, the V gene TRBV5-1, with D hard to call. The sample consisted of peripheral blood. The CDR3 is CASSLDRSNLNYGYTF. CDR3 in DNA: TGCGCCAGCAGCTTGGACAGATCCAACCTTAACTATGGCTACACCTTC.